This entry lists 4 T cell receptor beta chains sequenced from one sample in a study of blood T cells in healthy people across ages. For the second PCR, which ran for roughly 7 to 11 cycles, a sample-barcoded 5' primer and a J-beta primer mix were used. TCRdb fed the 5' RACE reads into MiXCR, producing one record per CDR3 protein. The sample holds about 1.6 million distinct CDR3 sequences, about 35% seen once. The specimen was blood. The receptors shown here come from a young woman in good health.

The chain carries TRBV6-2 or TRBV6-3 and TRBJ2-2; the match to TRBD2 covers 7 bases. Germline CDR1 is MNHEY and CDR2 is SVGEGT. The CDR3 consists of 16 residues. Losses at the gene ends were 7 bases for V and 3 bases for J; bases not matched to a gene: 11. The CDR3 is CASTNLGLADTGELFF. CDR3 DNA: TGTGCCAGCACCAACTTGGGGCTAGCGGACACCGGGGAGCTGTTTTTT.

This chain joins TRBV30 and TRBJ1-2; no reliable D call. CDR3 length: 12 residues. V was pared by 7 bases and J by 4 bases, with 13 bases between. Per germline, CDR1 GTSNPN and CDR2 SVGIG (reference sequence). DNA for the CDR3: TGTGCCTTCCGGGCGCCGATCTATGGCTACACCTTC. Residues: CAFRAPIYGYTF.

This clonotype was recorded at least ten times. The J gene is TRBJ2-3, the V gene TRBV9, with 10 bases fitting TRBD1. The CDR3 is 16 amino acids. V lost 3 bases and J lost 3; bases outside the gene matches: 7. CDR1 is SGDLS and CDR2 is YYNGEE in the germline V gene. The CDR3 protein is CASSASGQGWTDTQYF. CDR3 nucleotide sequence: TGTGCCAGCAGCGCTTCGGGACAGGGGTGGACAGATACGCAGTATTTT.

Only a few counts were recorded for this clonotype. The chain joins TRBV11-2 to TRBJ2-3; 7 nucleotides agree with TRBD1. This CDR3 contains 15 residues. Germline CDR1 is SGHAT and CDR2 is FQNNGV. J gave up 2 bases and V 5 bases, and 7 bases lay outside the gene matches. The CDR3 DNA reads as TGTGCCAGCAGCACGGGGACAGCTTTCACAGATACGCAGTATTTT. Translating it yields CASSTGTAFTDTQYF.